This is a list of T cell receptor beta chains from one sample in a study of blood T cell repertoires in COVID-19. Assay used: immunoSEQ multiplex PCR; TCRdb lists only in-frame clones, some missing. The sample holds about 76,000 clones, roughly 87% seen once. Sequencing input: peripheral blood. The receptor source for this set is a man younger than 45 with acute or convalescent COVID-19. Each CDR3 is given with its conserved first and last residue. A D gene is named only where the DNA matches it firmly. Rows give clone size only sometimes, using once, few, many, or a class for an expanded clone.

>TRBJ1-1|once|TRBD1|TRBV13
TGTGCCAGCATGGGACAGGGCAACAAAGCTTTCTTT
CASMGQGNKAFF
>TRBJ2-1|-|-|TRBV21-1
TGTGCCAGCATCGGACTAGCGGGAGAGCCTGACTACAATGAGCAGTTCTTC
CASIGLAGEPDYNEQFF
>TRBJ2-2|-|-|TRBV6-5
TGTGCCAGCAGTCAACACCATTACACCGGGGAGCTGTTTTTT
CASSQHHYTGELFF
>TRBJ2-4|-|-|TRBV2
TGTGCCAACCGACGGCTCACCGGGGACATTCAGTACTTC
CANRRLTGDIQYF
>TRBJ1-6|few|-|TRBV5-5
TGTGCCAGCAGCCGATGGACACTTAATAATTCACCCCTCCACTTT
CASSRWTLNNSPLHF
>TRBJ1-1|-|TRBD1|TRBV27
TGTGCCAGCAGTTCTCGACAGGGGCGGGGGACTGAAGCTTTCTTT
CASSSRQGRGTEAFF
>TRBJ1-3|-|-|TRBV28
TGTGCCAGCAGTCTTAATCAACCTTCCCGAGGAGGAAACACCATATATTTT
CASSLNQPSRGGNTIYF
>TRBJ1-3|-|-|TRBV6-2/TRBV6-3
TGTGCCAGCAGCAAACAGGGAACCGGAAACACCATATATTTT
CASSKQGTGNTIYF
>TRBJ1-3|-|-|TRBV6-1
TGTGCCAGCAGTTCTAGTTCCACCTCTGGAAACACCATATATTTT
CASSSSSTSGNTIYF
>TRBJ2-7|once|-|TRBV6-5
TGTGCCAGCAGTCCAAACGACATCTCCTACGAGCAGTACTTC
CASSPNDISYEQYF
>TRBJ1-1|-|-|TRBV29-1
TGCAGCGTTGAAGAGGGGGCCACTGAAGCTTTCTTT
CSVEEGATEAFF
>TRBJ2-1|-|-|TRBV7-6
TGTGCCAGCACCGCCGGGAGCTCCTACAATGAGCAGTTCTTC
CASTAGSSYNEQFF
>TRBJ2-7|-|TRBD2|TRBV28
TGTGCCAGCAGTTTTTTCCGGGAGGGCGTTTACGAGCAGTACTTC
CASSFFREGVYEQYF
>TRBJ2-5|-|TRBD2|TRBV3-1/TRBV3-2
TGTGCCAGCAGCCCCCAGAGTAGAACGGGAGGGGCCCAGTACTTC
CASSPQSRTGGAQYF
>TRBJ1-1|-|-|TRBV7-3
TGTGCCAGCAGGTTGAGGCCCGACGGGGGGCTCACTGAAGCTTTCTTT
CASRLRPDGGLTEAFF
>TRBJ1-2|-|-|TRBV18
TGTGCCAGCTCACCACCGCCCGGGAATGGCTACACCTTC
CASSPPPGNGYTF
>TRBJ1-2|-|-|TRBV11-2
TGTGCCAGCAGCTTTGAGGGAGGCTATGGCTACACCTTC
CASSFEGGYGYTF
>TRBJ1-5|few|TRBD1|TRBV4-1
TGCGCCAGCAGCCAGGCCGGACAGGGGGTGTATCAGCCCCAGCATTTT
CASSQAGQGVYQPQHF
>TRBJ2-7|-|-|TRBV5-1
TGCGCCAGCCGTTCCTCTTACACACGTCTCGACGAGCAGTACTTC
CASRSSYTRLDEQYF
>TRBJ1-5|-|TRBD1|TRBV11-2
TGTGCCAGCAGCTTGGGACAGGCTCACCAGCCCCAGCATTTT
CASSLGQAHQPQHF
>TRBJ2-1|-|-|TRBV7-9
TGTGCCAGCAGTTCTGGAGTCCATGAGCAGTTCTTC
CASSSGVHEQFF
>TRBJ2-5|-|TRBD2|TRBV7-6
TGTGCCAGCAGACACGTCCGGGAGGGAGGAGTGACCCAGTACTTC
CASRHVREGGVTQYF
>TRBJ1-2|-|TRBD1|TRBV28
TGTGCCAGCAGTTCCCAGGGGGCGCGTGGCTACACCTTC
CASSSQGARGYTF
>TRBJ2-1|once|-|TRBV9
TGTGCCAGCAGCGAAAGCCTTTCCTTCTACAATGAGCAGTTCTTC
CASSESLSFYNEQFF
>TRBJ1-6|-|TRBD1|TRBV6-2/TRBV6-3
TGTGCCAGCAGCGAAGACTCGACAGGGTGGAGGACACCCCTCCACTTT
CASSEDSTGWRTPLHF
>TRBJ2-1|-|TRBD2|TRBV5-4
TGTGCCAGCCGTCTAGCGGGAGGGACCCACAATGAGCAGTTCTTC
CASRLAGGTHNEQFF
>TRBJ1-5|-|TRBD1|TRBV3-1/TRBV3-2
TGTGCCAGCAGCCAAAACAGGGGTCAGCCCCAGCATTTT
CASSQNRGQPQHF
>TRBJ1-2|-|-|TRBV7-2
TGTGCCAGCAGCTTAGGGTACAGGGAGGGCTATGGCTACACCTTC
CASSLGYREGYGYTF
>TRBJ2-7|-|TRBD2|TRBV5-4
TGTGCCAGCAGCCGGACTAGCGGGAGTAACGAGCAGTACTTC
CASSRTSGSNEQYF
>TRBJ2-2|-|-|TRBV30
TGTGCCTGGGCGGGACATAAATTCTCCGGGGAGCTGTTTTTT
CAWAGHKFSGELFF
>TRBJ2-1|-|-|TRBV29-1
TGCAGCGTTGTGCTGGGGGGGCCGAGGGATGAGCAGTTCTTC
CSVVLGGPRDEQFF
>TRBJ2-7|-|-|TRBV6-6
TGTGCCAGCAGTTACGTACAGCTCTACGAGCAGTACTTC
CASSYVQLYEQYF
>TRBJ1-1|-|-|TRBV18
TGTGCCAGCTCACAGACCCGGGGAGACACTGAAGCTTTCTTT
CASSQTRGDTEAFF
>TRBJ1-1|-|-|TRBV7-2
TGTGCCAGCAGCTTAGCGACGGGGAACACTGAAGCTTTCTTT
CASSLATGNTEAFF
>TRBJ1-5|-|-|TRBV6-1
TGTGCCAGCAGTGATTATAGCAATCAGCCCCAGCATTTT
CASSDYSNQPQHF
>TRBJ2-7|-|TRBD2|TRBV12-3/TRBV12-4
TGTGCCAGCAGTTTATCGGGAGGGAAGCAGTACTTC
CASSLSGGKQYF
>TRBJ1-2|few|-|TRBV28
TGTGCCAGCAGTCTACAGGGAGGGGGCTACACCTTC
CASSLQGGGYTF
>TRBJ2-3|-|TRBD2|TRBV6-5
TGTGCCAGCAGTTACTCGAGGGGACTAGCGACAGATACGCAGTATTTT
CASSYSRGLATDTQYF
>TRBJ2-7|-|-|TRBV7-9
TGTGCCAGCAGTCCCGCGAGGGACTCTGACTACGAGCAGTACTTC
CASSPARDSDYEQYF
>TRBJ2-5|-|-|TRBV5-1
TGCGCCAGCAGAGAGTTGCGGGAGACCCAGTACTTC
CASRELRETQYF
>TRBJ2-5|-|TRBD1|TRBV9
TGTGCCAGCAGCGAAGGGACAGGCCTGTACCAAGAGACCCAGTACTTC
CASSEGTGLYQETQYF
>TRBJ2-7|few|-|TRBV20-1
TGCAGTGCCCCTAAATCGTACGAGCAGTACTTC
CSAPKSYEQYF
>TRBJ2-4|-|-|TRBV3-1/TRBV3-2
TGTGCCAGCAGCCAAGTCCCGATAAGCGCCAAAAACATTCAGTACTTC
CASSQVPISAKNIQYF
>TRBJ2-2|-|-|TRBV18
TGTGCCAGCTCAGCGTCCGGGTTGGACACCGGGGAGCTGTTTTTT
CASSASGLDTGELFF
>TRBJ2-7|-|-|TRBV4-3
TGCGCCAGCAGCCAAGAGTTTCCTACCTTCTACGAGCAGTACTTC
CASSQEFPTFYEQYF
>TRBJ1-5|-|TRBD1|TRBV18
TGTGCCAGCTCCCAGGGACAGGGTTCGGGTCAGCCCCAGCATTTT
CASSQGQGSGQPQHF
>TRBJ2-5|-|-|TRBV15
TGTGCCACCAGCAGAACTCGGACAGCGCAAGAGACCCAGTACTTC
CATSRTRTAQETQYF
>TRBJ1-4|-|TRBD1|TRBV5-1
TGCGCCAGCAGCTCGACAGGGGGCTCCTATGAAAAACTGTTTTTT
CASSSTGGSYEKLFF
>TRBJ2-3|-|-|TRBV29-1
TGCAGCGTTGATCCCCTTAGGAAGACTCGCACAGATACGCAGTATTTT
CSVDPLRKTRTDTQYF
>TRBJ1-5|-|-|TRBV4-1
TGCGCCAGCAGCCAAGCGTCTGGGGCAGGGCATCAGCCCCAGCATTTT
CASSQASGAGHQPQHF
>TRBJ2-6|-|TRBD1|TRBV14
TGTGCCAGCAAAAGGGACAGCTATTCTGGGGCCAACGTCCTGACTTTC
CASKRDSYSGANVLTF
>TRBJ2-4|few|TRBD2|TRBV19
TGTGCCAGTAGTTCCCCGTTTAGCGGGAGTCGCGCCAAAAACATTCAGTACTTC
CASSSPFSGSRAKNIQYF
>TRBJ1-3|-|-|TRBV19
TGTGCCGCAGGTGGGGCAGGACGCACCATATATTTT
CAAGGAGRTIYF
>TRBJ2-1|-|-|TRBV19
TGTGCCAGTAGTCCAAACTCCTACAATGAGCAGTTCTTC
CASSPNSYNEQFF
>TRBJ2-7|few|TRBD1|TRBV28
TGTGCCAGCAGCCAACACGGGACAGGGCTATACGAGCAGTACTTC
CASSQHGTGLYEQYF
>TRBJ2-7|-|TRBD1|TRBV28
TGTGCCAGCAGTGACAGGGGTGACTACGAGCAGTACTTC
CASSDRGDYEQYF
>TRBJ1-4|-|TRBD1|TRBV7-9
TGTGCCAGCAGCCCAGGGAGGACAGGGATCAGGGAAAAACTGTTTTTT
CASSPGRTGIREKLFF